A single sample is the source of the 16 T cell receptor beta chains below, sequenced in a study of T cells in localized non-small cell lung cancer. Clones were read by immunoSEQ multiplex PCR, and TCRdb kept only the in-frame ones, dropping some. The table lists approximately 35,000 clones, 90% of them singletons. Sequencing was performed on peripheral blood, taken before any cancer treatment. These receptors were collected from a man between 40 and 70 years old with stage I lung adenocarcinoma.

The chain uses TRBV30 and TRBJ2-7; D is uncertain. The CDR3 covers 11 residues. Trimming pared 1 base from V and 4 bases from J, leaving 5 bases between. Germline lookup yields CDR1 GTSNPN and CDR2 SVGIG (reference sequence). This CDR3 is CAWSANYEQYF. The CDR3 bases are TGTGCCTGGAGTGCTAATTACGAGCAGTACTTC.

The chain combines TRBV7-2 with TRBJ1-4; perhaps TRBD1 as D (6 bases). V lost 3 bases, J lost 1 base, and 12 bases lay in between. Per germline, CDR1 SGHTA and CDR2 FQGNSA. This CDR3 has 16 amino acids. For the CDR3, the DNA is TGTGCCAGCAGCTTTTTCACAGGGCAAACTAATGAAAAACTGTTTTTT. It specifies CASSFFTGQTNEKLFF.

The chain is built from TRBV10-2 and TRBJ1-1; TRBD1 might be the D (5 bases). Germline-derived CDR1 and CDR2 are WSHSY and SAAADI. The CDR3 contains 13 residues. The V end lost 6 bases, the J end lost 5 bases, and 13 bases lay between the germline ends. CDR3 protein: CASRGDLGTEAFF. As DNA, the CDR3 is TGCGCCAGCAGGGGGGACTTGGGGACTGAAGCTTTCTTT.

This rearrangement joins TRBV5-1 to TRBJ1-1, with no clear D. Trimming removed 5 bases at V and 1 base at J, with 12 bases between. Germline loops: CDR1 SGHRS, CDR2 YFSETQ. CDR3 size: 14 residues. The CDR3: CASRTFESNTEAFF. The CDR3 DNA is TGCGCCAGCAGGACTTTCGAATCGAACACTGAAGCTTTCTTT.

The chain uses TRBV18 and TRBJ1-3; no clear D. Trimming removed 2 bases at V and 0 bases at J, with 8 bases between. The CDR3 is 15 amino acids. The germline V gene encodes CDR1 KGHSH and CDR2 LQKENI. CDR3 bases: TGTGCCAGCTCACCAGTTGATGTCTCTGGAAACACCATATATTTT. Translated, it gives CASSPVDVSGNTIYF.

The V gene is TRBV5-1, the J gene TRBJ2-3, with 9 bases that match TRBD2. The CDR3 has 16 residues. After removal of 4 bases from V and 4 bases from J, the junction contained 10 bases not matched to a gene. The germline V gene has CDR1 SGHRS and CDR2 YFSETQ. CDR3 DNA sequence: TGCGCCAGCAGCCCGGAAGGGACTAGCAAGGCAGATACGCAGTATTTT. Translation: CASSPEGTSKADTQYF. Combining the CDR3 with reference TRBV5-1 and TRBJ2-3 gives the whole variable domain KAGVTQTPRYLIKTRGQQVTLSCSPISGHRSVSWYQQTPGQGLQFLFEYFSETQRNKGNFPGRFSGRQFSNSRSEMNVSTLELGDSALYLCASSPEGTSKADTQYFGPGTRLTVL.

This clone occurred once. The chain carries TRBV5-5 and TRBJ1-2, with 10 bases lining up with TRBD1. Germline values: CDR1 SGHKS, CDR2 YYEKEE (reference sequence). The CDR3 spans 17 residues. V dropped 4 bases and J dropped 1; count of bases not matched to a gene: 10. CDR3 nucleotides: TGTGCCAGCAGCCTAAGATGGACAGGGGGTTTTAACTATGGCTACACCTTC. This gives the protein CASSLRWTGGFNYGYTF. Complete variable domain (other parts from reference TRBV5-5 and TRBJ1-2): DAGVTQSPTHLIKTRGQQVTLRCSPISGHKSVSWYQQVLGQGPQFIFQYYEKEERGRGNFPDRFSARQFPNYSSELNVNALLLGDSALYLCASSLRWTGGFNYGYTFGSGTRLTVV.

The genes are TRBV4-1 and TRBJ2-1, with 7 positions matching TRBD1. CDR1 and CDR2 (germline): MGHRA, YSYEKL. The V segment lost 4 bases and the J segment 4 bases; nucleotides outside the gene matches: 7. The CDR3 runs 15 residues. The CDR3 loop is CASSRDREAYNEQFF. CDR3 coding DNA: TGCGCCAGCAGCCGAGACAGGGAAGCTTACAATGAGCAGTTCTTC.

The rearrangement joins TRBV27 to TRBJ2-7, with D possibly being TRBD1 (5 bases). Germline V gene data show CDR1 as MNHEY and CDR2 as SMNVEV (reference sequence). V was trimmed by 6 bases and J by 2 bases, leaving 11 bases between them. The CDR3 consists of 13 residues. CDR3 DNA sequence: TGTGCCAGCAGGGGGCCCCCCACCTACGAGCAGTACTTC. It translates to CASRGPPTYEQYF.

The rearrangement joins TRBV27 to TRBJ1-3, with D perhaps TRBD1 (5 bases). Germline values: CDR1 MNHEY, CDR2 SMNVEV (reference sequence). The CDR3 spans 14 residues. V lost 6 bases to trimming and J lost 0 bases, with 9 bases between them. The CDR3 region is CASRPTGSGNTIYF. Here the CDR3 DNA reads TGTGCCAGCAGGCCAACAGGCTCTGGAAACACCATATATTTT.

The V gene is TRBV5-4, the J gene TRBJ2-7; tentative D call: TRBD2 (8 bases). The CDR3 is 16 amino acids. Germline V lookup: CDR1 SGHNT, CDR2 YYREEE (reference sequence). Between the trimmed V and J ends, which lost 4 bases and 2 bases, there was a span of 19 bases. The CDR3 DNA reads TGTGCCAGCAGCCCGGGAGGGGGCGGGGCCACCTACGAGCAGTACTTC. Encoded protein: CASSPGGGGATYEQYF.

The rearrangement joins TRBV18 to TRBJ2-7; maybe TRBD2 (6 bases). The ends were cut back, 5 bases at V and 4 bases at J, with 12 bases in the middle. Germline CDR1 KGHSH, CDR2 LQKENI. The CDR3 is made up of 13 amino acids. CDR3 loop: CASSGGINYEQYF. DNA of the CDR3: TGTGCCAGCTCAGGGGGGATTAATTACGAGCAGTACTTC. The entire variable domain, with the rest obtained from reference TRBV18 and TRBJ2-7, is as follows: NAGVMQNPRHLVRRRGQEARLRCSPMKGHSHVYWYRQLPEEGLKFMVYLQKENIIDESGMPKERFSAEFPKEGPSILRIQQVVRGDSAAYFCASSGGINYEQYFGPGTRLTVT.

The genes are TRBV9 and TRBJ1-3, with D uncertain. This CDR3 has 18 residues. Germline CDR1 reads SGDLS; CDR2 reads YYNGEE. The germline V and J ends were trimmed by 5 bases and 0 bases, with 21 bases remaining between them. The CDR3 loop is CASSSKRDPRFSGNTIYF. CDR3 bases: TGTGCCAGCAGTTCAAAGAGAGACCCGAGATTCTCTGGAAACACCATATATTTT.

The gene calls are TRBV5-6 and TRBJ1-5, with D possibly TRBD1 on 6 matching bases. V was trimmed by 4 bases and J by 11 bases, leaving 28 bases between them. CDR1 and CDR2 (germline): SGHDT, YYEEEE. The CDR3 has 17 residues. The CDR3 nucleotides are TGTGCCAGCAGCAGGACAGCCCAAAAACATGGGTGGGAAACCCAGCATTTT. It encodes CASSRTAQKHGWETQHF.

In its sample, this clone was seen once. The chain employs TRBV5-8 and TRBJ1-3; D is perhaps TRBD1 (6 bases). Germline lookup yields CDR1 SGHTS and CDR2 YDEGEE. With 1 base removed from V and 4 bases from J, the gap between germline ends came to 6 bases. CDR3 length: 13 amino acids. The CDR3 DNA is TGTGCCAGCAGCTTGCAGGGGGGAAACACCATATATTTT. Encoded protein: CASSLQGGNTIYF.

The CDR3 reads CASTEYNEAFF. As DNA, the CDR3 is TGTGCCAGCACGGAATATAATGAAGCTTTCTTT. The rearrangement joins TRBV2 to TRBJ1-1; no clear D. CDR3 length: 11 amino acids. Trimming took 7 bases from V and 7 from J, leaving 10 bases between them. Germline V gene data show CDR1 as SNHLY and CDR2 as FYNNEI.